The 9 T cell receptor beta chains below were found in one sample sequenced in a study of blood T cell repertoires in COVID-19. TCRdb keeps only in-frame clones here, not all; method: immunoSEQ multiplex PCR. The table includes about 84,000 clones, over 70% detected once. The specimen was peripheral blood. These receptors all come from a man older than 75 with active or convalescent COVID-19.

This clone was recorded only once. The J gene is TRBJ1-4, the V gene TRBV28; TRBD1 is a possible D gene (6 bases). This CDR3 is built from 14 residues. Between the trimmed V and J ends, which lost 5 bases and 5 bases, there was a span of 12 bases. CDR1 and CDR2 (germline): MDHEN, SYDVKM. CDR3 amino acids: CASSRARGNEKLFF. The CDR3 DNA reads TGTGCCAGCAGTCGAGCCAGGGGAAATGAAAAACTGTTTTTT.

This clone was counted only a few times. V and J are TRBV27 and TRBJ1-2; D is possibly TRBD1 (6 bases). CDR1 and CDR2 from the germline V gene are MNHEY and SMNVEV (reference sequence). This CDR3 comprises 12 residues. V was pared by 3 bases and J by 7 bases, with 9 bases between. The CDR3 nucleotides read TGTGCCAGCAGTTTTCTAGGGGGTGGCTACACCTTC. It specifies CASSFLGGGYTF.

The chain recombines TRBV12-3 or TRBV12-4 with TRBJ2-3; no firm D call. This CDR3 region has 11 residues. Trimming removed 6 bases at V and 2 bases at J, with 3 bases between. CDR3 in DNA: TGTGCCAGCAGCTTCACAGATACGCAGTATTTT. Encoded protein: CASSFTDTQYF.

The V gene is TRBV27, the J gene TRBJ2-1, with D hard to call. The length of the CDR3 is 14 residues. CDR1 and CDR2 (germline): MNHEY, SMNVEV (reference sequence). V was pared by 6 bases and J by 12 bases, with 21 bases between. The CDR3 DNA reads TGTGCCAGCAGCAACCCACGTTTGACTTTAGGGCAGTTCTTC. Translation gives CASSNPRLTLGQFF.

The chain carries TRBV24-1 and TRBJ2-3; tentatively, D is TRBD1 (5 bases). This CDR3 has 17 residues. The V end was cut by 0 bases, the J end by 1 base, with 13 bases between. Looked up from germline, CDR1 is KGHDR and CDR2 is SFDVKD. DNA of the CDR3: TGTGCCACCAGTGATTTGGGGGCGCAGGGTCGCACAGATACGCAGTATTTT. This encodes CATSDLGAQGRTDTQYF.

The chain uses TRBV7-9 and TRBJ2-5; 8 bases agree with TRBD2. CDR3 size: 13 residues. Germline V gene data show CDR1 as SEHNR and CDR2 as FQNEAQ (reference sequence). The ends lost 5 bases at V and 5 bases at J; junction bases unmatched: 4. Written as DNA, the CDR3 is TGTGCCAGCAGCCTCGGGACTAGGGAGACCCAGTACTTC. Amino acid sequence: CASSLGTRETQYF. Combining the CDR3 with reference TRBV7-9 and TRBJ2-5 gives the whole variable domain DTGVSQNPRHKITKRGQNVTFRCDPISEHNRLYWYRQTLGQGPEFLTYFQNEAQLEKSRLLSDRFSAERPKGSFSTLEIQRTEQGDSAMYLCASSLGTRETQYFGPGTRLLVL.

This chain's CDR3 is CASSGESAPLKTYEQYF. Written as DNA, the CDR3 is TGTGCCAGCAGTGGGGAGTCTGCCCCCTTAAAGACCTACGAGCAGTACTTC. This chain joins TRBV2 and TRBJ2-7; tentative D call: TRBD2 (5 bases). The V end lost 4 bases, the J end lost 2 bases, and 21 bases lay between the germline ends. The germline CDR1 and CDR2 sequences are SNHLY and FYNNEI. The CDR3 has 17 amino acids.

This clone has just a few counts. This sequence joins TRBV29-1 and TRBJ2-7; 14 bases agree with TRBD2. The CDR3 sequence is 14 residues long. CDR1 and CDR2 from the germline V gene are SQVTM and ANQGSEA. The junction had 9 bases not matched to a gene; V was cut back by 8 bases and J by 6 bases. The CDR3 sequence is CSTRTSGGPGEQYF. CDR3 in DNA: TGCAGCACCAGGACTAGCGGGGGGCCAGGCGAGCAGTACTTC.

V usage is TRBV18 and J usage is TRBJ2-1; 9 bases are shared with TRBD1. With 2 bases clipped from V and 8 bases from J, the junction kept 4 bases outside the gene matches. The length of the CDR3 is 14 residues. Per germline, CDR1 KGHSH and CDR2 LQKENI. The CDR3 here is CASSPRGQGYEQFF. The CDR3 coding sequence is TGTGCCAGCTCACCAAGGGGACAGGGCTATGAGCAGTTCTTC.